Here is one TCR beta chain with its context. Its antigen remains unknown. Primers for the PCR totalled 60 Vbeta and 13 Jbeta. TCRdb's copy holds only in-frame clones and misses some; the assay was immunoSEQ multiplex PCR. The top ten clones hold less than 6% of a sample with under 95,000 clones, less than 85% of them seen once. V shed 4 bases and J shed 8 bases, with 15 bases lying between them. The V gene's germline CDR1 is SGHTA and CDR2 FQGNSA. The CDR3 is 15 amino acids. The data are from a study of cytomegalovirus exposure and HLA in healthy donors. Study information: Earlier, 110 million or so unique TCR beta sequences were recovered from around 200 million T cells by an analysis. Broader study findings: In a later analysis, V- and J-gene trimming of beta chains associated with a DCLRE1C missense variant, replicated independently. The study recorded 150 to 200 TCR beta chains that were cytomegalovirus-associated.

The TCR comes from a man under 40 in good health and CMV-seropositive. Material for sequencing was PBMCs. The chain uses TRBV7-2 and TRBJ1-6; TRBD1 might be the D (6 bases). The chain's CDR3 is CASSSQPGQYSPLHF. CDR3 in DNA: TGTGCCAGCAGCTCACAACCGGGACAATATTCACCCCTCCACTTT.